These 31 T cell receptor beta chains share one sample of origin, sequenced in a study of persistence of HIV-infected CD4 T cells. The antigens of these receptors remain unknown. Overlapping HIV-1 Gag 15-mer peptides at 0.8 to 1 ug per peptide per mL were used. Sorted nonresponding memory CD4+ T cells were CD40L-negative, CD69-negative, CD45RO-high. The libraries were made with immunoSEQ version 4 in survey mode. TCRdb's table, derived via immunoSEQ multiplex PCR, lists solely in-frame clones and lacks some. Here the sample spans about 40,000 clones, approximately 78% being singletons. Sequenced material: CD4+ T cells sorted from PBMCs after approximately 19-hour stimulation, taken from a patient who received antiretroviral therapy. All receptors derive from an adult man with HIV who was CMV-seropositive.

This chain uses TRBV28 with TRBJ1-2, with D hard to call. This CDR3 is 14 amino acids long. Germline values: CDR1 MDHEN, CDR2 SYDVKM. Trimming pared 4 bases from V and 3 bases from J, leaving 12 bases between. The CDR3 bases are TGTGCCAGCAGTTCCGGGCCCAGATACTATGGCTACACCTTC. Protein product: CASSSGPRYYGYTF.

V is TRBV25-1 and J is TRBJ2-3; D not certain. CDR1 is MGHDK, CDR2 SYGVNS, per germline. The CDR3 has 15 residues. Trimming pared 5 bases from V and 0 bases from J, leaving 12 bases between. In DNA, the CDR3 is TGTGCCAGCAGTAAGACGGGTCCCAGCACAGATACGCAGTATTTT. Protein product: CASSKTGPSTDTQYF.

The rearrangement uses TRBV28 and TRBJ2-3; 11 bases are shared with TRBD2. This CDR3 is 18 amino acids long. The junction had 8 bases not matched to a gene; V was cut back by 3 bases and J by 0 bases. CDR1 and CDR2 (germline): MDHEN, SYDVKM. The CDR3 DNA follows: TGTGCCAGCAGTTTGAAGGTGCGGACTAGCGGGAGCACAGATACGCAGTATTTT. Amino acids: CASSLKVRTSGSTDTQYF.

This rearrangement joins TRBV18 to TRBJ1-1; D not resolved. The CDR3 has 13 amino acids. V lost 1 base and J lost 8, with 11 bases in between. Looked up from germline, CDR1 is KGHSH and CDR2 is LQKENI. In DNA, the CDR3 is TGTGCCAGCTCACCACAACTTAGGGAAGAAGCTTTCTTT. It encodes CASSPQLREEAFF. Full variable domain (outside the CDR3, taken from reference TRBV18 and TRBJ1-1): NAGVMQNPRHLVRRRGQEARLRCSPMKGHSHVYWYRQLPEEGLKFMVYLQKENIIDESGMPKERFSAEFPKEGPSILRIQQVVRGDSAAYFCASSPQLREEAFFGQGTRLTVV.

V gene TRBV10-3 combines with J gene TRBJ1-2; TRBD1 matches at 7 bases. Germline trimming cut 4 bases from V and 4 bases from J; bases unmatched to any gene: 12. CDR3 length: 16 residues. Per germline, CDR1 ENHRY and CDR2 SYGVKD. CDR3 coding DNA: TGTGCCATCAGTGGGGAAGAGAGGGGGCGTAGCTATGGCTACACCTTC. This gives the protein CAISGEERGRSYGYTF.

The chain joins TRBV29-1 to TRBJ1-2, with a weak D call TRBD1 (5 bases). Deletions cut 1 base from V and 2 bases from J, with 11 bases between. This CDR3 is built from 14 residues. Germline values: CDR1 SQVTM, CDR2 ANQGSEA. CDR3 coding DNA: TGCAGCGTTGAAGTAGGAGGGGTGAACTATGGCTACACCTTC. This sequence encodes CSVEVGGVNYGYTF.

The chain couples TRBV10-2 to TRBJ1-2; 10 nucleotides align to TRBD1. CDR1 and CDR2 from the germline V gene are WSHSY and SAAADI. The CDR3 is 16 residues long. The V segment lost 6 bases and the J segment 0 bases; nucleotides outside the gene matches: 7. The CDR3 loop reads CASRDRDRGTNYGYTF. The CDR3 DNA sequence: TGCGCCAGCAGGGATCGGGACAGGGGAACTAACTATGGCTACACCTTC.

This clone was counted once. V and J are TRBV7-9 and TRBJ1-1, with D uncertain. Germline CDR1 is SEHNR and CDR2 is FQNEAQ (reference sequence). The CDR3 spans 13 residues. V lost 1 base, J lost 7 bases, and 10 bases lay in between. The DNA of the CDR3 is TGTGCCAGCAGCTTAGAAGGGAACCTTGAAGCTTTCTTT. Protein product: CASSLEGNLEAFF. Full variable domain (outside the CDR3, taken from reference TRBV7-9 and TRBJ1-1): DTGVSQNPRHKITKRGQNVTFRCDPISEHNRLYWYRQTLGQGPEFLTYFQNEAQLEKSRLLSDRFSAERPKGSFSTLEIQRTEQGDSAMYLCASSLEGNLEAFFGQGTRLTVV.

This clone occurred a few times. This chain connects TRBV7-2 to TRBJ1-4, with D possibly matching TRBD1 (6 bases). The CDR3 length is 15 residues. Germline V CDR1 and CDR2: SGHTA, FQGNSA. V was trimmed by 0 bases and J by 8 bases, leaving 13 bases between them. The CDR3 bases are TGTGCCAGCAGCTTAGCGTCCGGGGGCGGCGAAAAACTGTTTTTT. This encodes CASSLASGGGEKLFF. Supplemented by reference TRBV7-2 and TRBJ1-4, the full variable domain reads GAGVSQSPSNKVTEKGKDVELRCDPISGHTALYWYRQSLGQGLEFLIYFQGNSAPDKSGLPSDRFSAERTGGSVSTLTIQRTQQEDSAVYLCASSLASGGGEKLFFGSGTQLSVL.

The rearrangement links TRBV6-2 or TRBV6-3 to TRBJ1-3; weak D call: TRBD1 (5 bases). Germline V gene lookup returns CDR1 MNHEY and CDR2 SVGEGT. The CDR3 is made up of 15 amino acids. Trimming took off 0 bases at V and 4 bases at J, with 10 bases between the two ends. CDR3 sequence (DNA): TGTGCCAGCAGTTACTCGTCCGGGGGAGGAAACACCATATATTTT. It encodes CASSYSSGGGNTIYF.

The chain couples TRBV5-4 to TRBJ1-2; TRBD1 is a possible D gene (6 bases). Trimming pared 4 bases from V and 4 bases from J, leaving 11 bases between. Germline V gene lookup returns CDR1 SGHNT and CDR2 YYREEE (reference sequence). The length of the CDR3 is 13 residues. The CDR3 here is CASSDTGIYGYTF. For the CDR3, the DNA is TGTGCCAGCAGCGACACAGGGATCTATGGCTACACCTTC.

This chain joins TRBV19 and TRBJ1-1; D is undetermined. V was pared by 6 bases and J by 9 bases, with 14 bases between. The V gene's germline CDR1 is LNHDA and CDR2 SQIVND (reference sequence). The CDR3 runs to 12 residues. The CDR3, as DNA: TGTGCCAGTAGCTTCAGACGGGCCCAAGCTTTCTTT. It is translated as CASSFRRAQAFF.

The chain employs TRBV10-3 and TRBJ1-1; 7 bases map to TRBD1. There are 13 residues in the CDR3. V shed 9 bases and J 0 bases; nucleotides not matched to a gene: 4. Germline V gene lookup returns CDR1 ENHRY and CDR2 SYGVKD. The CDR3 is CAISTGMNTEAFF. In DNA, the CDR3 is TGTGCCATTTCGACAGGGATGAACACTGAAGCTTTCTTT.

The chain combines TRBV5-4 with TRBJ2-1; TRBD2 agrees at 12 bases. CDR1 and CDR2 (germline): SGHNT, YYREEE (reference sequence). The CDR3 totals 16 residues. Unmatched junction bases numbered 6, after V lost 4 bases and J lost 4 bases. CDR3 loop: CASSEMTSGSYNEQFF. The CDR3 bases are TGTGCCAGCAGCGAGATGACTAGCGGGAGTTACAATGAGCAGTTCTTC.

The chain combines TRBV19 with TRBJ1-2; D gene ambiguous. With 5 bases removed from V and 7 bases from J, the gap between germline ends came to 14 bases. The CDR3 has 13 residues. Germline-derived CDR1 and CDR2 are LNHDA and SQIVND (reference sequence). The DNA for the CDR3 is TGTGCCAGTAGTCCCCGAGCAGAGACTGGCTACACCTTC. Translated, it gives CASSPRAETGYTF.

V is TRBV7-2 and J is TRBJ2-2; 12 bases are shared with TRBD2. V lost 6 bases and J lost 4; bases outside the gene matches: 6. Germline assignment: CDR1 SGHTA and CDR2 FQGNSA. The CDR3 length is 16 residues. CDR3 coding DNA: TGTGCCAGCAGGCCTGGACTAGCGGGAAGCACCGGGGAGCTGTTTTTT. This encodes CASRPGLAGSTGELFF.

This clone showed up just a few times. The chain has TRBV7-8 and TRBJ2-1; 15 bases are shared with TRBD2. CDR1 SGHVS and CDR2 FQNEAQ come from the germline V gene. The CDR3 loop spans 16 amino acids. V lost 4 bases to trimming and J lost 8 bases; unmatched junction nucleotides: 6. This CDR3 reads CASSSGTSGRFDEQFF. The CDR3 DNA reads TGTGCCAGCAGCTCCGGGACTAGCGGGAGGTTCGATGAGCAGTTCTTC. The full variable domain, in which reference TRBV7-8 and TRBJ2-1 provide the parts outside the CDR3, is GAGVSQSPRYKVAKRGQDVALRCDPISGHVSLFWYQQALGQGPEFLTYFQNEAQLDKSGLPSDRFFAERPEGSVSTLKIQRTQQEDSAVYLCASSSGTSGRFDEQFFGPGTRLTVL.

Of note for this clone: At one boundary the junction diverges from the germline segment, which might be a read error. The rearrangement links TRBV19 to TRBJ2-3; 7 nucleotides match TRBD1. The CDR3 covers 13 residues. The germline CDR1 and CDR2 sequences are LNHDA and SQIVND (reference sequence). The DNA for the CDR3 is TGTGCCAGTAGTGTAGACAGGGCAAATACGCAGTATTTT. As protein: CASSVDRANTQYF.

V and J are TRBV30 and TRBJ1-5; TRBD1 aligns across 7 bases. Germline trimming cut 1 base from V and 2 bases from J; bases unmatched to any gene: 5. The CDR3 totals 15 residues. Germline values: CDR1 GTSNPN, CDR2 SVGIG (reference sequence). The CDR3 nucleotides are TGTGCCTGGAGTGCCCCCGGGACAGGCAATCAGCCCCAGCATTTT. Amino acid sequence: CAWSAPGTGNQPQHF. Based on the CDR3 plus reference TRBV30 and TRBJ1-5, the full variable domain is SQTIHQWPATLVQPVGSPLSLECTVEGTSNPNLYWYRQAAGRGLQLLFYSVGIGQISSEVPQNLSASRPQDRQFILSSKKLLLSDSGFYLCAWSAPGTGNQPQHFGDGTRLSIL.

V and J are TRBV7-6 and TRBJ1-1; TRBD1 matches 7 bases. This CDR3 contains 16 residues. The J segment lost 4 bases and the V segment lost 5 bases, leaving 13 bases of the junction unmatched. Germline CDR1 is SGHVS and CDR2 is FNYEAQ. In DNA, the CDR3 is TGTGCCAGCAGCCAGCAAGGGGGCGGTCTGGGCACTGAAGCTTTCTTT. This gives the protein CASSQQGGGLGTEAFF.

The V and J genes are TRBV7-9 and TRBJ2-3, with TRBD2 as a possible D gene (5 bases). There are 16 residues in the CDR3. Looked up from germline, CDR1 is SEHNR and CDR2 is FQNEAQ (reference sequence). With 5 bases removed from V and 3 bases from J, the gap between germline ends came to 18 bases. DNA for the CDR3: TGTGCCAGCAGCCCACCCTTCCGGGAAGGAACAGATACGCAGTATTTT. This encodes CASSPPFREGTDTQYF.

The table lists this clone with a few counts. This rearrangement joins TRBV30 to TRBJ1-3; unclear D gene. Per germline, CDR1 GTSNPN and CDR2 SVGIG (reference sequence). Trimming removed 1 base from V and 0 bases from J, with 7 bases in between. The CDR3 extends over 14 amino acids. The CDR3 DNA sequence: TGTGCCTGGAGTGATTGGGCCTCTGGAAACACCATATATTTT. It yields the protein CAWSDWASGNTIYF. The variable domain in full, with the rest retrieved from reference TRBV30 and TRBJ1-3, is SQTIHQWPATLVQPVGSPLSLECTVEGTSNPNLYWYRQAAGRGLQLLFYSVGIGQISSEVPQNLSASRPQDRQFILSSKKLLLSDSGFYLCAWSDWASGNTIYFGEGSWLTVV.

Here the CDR3 reads CASSEAAGTQPQHF. DNA of the CDR3: TGTGCCAGCAGTGAAGCGGCAGGGACTCAGCCCCAGCATTTT. J is TRBJ1-5 and V is TRBV6-1; D possibly corresponds to TRBD1 (5 bases). This CDR3 is built from 14 residues. Germline CDR1 is MNHNS and CDR2 is SASEGT. Trimming removed 0 bases at V and 6 bases at J, with 9 bases between.

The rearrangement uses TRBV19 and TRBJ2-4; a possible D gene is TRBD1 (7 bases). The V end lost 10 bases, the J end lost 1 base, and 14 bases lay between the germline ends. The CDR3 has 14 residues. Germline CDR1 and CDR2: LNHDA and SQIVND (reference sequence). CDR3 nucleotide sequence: TGTGCCACCAGGCGGGACAGCGCCAAAAACATTCAGTACTTC. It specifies CATRRDSAKNIQYF. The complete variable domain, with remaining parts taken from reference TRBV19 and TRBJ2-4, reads DGGITQSPKYLFRKEGQNVTLSCEQNLNHDAMYWYRQDPGQGLRLIYYSQIVNDFQKGDIAEGYSVSREKKESFPLTVTSAQKNPTAFYLCATRRDSAKNIQYFGAGTRLSVL.

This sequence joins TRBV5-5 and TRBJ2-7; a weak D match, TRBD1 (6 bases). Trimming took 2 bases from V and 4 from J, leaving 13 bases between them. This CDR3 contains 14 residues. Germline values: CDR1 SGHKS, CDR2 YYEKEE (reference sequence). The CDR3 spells CASSFLQGTYEQYF. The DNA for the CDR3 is TGTGCCAGCAGCTTTTTACAGGGTACTTACGAGCAGTACTTC.

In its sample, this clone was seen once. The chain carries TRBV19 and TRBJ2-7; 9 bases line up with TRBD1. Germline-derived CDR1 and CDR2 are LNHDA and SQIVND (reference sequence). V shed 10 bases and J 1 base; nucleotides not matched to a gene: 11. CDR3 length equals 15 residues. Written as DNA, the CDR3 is TGTGCCACTTCTTCACGGGGGACAGGGTCCTACGAGCAGTACTTC. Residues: CATSSRGTGSYEQYF.

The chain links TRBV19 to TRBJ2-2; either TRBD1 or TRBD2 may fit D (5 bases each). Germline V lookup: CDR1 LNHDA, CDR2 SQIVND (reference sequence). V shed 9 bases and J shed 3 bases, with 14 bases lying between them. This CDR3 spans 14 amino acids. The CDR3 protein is CASAQGRDTGELFF. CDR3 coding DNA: TGTGCCAGCGCCCAGGGACGGGACACCGGGGAGCTGTTTTTT.

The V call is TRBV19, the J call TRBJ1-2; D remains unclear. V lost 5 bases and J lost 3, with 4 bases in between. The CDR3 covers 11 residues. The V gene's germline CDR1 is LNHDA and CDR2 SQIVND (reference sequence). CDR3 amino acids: CASSSDYGYTF. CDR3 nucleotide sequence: TGTGCCAGTAGTTCAGACTATGGCTACACCTTC.

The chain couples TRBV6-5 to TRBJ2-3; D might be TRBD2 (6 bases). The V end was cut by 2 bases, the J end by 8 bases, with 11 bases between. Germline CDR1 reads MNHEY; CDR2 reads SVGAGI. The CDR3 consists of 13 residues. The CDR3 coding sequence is TGTGCCAGCAGTTACACCGTGGAGGGTACGCAGTATTTT. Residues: CASSYTVEGTQYF.

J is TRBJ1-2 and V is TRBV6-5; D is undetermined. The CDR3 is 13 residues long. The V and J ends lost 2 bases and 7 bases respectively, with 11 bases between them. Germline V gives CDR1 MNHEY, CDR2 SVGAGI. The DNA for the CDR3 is TGTGCCAGCAGTTACGGCCGGCCCGGTGGCTACACCTTC. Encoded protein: CASSYGRPGGYTF.

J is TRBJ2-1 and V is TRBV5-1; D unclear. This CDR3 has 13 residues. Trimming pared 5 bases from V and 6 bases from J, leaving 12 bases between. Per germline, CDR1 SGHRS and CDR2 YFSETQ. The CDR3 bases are TGCGCCAGCAGTTTAGCTAGGTTCAATGAGCAGTTCTTC. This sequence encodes CASSLARFNEQFF.